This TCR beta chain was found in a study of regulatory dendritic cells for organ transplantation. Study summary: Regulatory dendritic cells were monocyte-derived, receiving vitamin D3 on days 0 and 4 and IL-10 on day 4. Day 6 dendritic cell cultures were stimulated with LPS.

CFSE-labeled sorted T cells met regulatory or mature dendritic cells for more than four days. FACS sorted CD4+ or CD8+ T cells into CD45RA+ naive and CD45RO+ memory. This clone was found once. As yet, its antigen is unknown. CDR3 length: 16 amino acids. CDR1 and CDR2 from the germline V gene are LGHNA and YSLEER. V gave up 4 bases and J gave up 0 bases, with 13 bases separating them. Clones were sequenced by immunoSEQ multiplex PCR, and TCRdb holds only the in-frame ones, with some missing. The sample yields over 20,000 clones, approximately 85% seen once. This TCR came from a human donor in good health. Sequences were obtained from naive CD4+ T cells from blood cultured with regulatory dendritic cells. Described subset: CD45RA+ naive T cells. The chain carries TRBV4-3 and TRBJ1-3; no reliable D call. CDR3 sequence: CASSLNTPNSGNTIYF. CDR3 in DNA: TGCGCCAGCAGCCTAAACACACCGAACTCTGGAAACACCATATATTTT.